This T cell receptor (beta chain) stems from a study of cytomegalovirus exposure and HLA in healthy donors. Across the study: Approximately 85 million unique TCRs from HLA-typed donors made up an early data release. Study observations and caveats: Earlier analysis found most TCR beta V segments productive about 87% or about 30% of the time.

The PCR employed 60 Vbeta primers together with 13 Jbeta primers. Profiled with immunoSEQ multiplex PCR; TCRdb holds only in-frame clones, not every one. The data show under 250,000 clones, around 80% seen once. As to this clone: Its antigen is undetermined.

Germline V lookup: CDR1 MNHEY, CDR2 SMNVEV (reference sequence). The CDR3 consists of 12 residues. V was cut by 4 bases and J by 8 bases, with 11 bases left in between. Sequenced material: PBMCs. The source of this sequence is a boy younger than 10 in good health and CMV-seronegative. The chain carries TRBV27 and TRBJ1-2; D may be TRBD1 (5 bases). CDR3 sequence: CASSSPGRGYTF. In DNA, the CDR3 is TGTGCCAGCAGTTCGCCAGGGCGCGGCTACACCTTC.